This TCR beta chain emerged from a study of T cells in narcolepsy. General study findings and limits: Autoreactive clonotypes reportedly recurred in blood of same and different patients, not controls. Comparing one patient's CSF and blood CD4+ clonotypes highlighted HCRT- and TRIB2-specific autoreactive clonotypes.

Here immunoSEQ multiplex PCR was the method, and the copy in TCRdb shows in-frame clones only, minus some. The table shows roughly 25,000 clones, with 85% to 90% occurring only once. In the case of this clone: Its antigen is not identified.

Germline CDR1 is MNHEY and CDR2 is SMNVEV (reference sequence). The CDR3 runs to 13 residues. Trimming shortened V by 6 bases and J by 0 bases, and 8 bases separated the two germline ends. Input material: CD45RA- memory CD4+ T cells from PBMCs. The V and J genes are TRBV27 and TRBJ1-1; D is ambiguous. The TCR was taken from a human donor with narcolepsy. In nucleotides, the CDR3 is TGTGCCAGCAGAGGAGAGATGAACACTGAAGCTTTCTTT. Translated, it gives CASRGEMNTEAFF.